One and the same sample provided the 26 T cell receptor beta chains below, sequenced in a study of cytomegalovirus exposure and HLA in healthy donors. PCR amplification relied on 60 Vbeta primers (plus 13 Jbeta primers). The data were produced by immunoSEQ multiplex PCR, yet TCRdb's version contains in-frame clones alone and is incomplete. Here the sample spans some 100,000 clones, around four fifths being singletons. Sample: PBMCs. The receptors were gathered from a man aged 35 to 55 in good health and CMV-seronegative.

J is TRBJ1-6 and V is TRBV5-6; D possibly corresponds to TRBD1 (6 bases). The V gene's germline CDR1 is SGHDT and CDR2 YYEEEE. V gave up 0 bases and J gave up 7 bases, with 11 bases separating them. The CDR3 contains 15 residues. DNA of the CDR3: TGTGCCAGCAGCTTGGAGGGGGGGCAGAATTCACCCCTCCACTTT. It translates to CASSLEGGQNSPLHF.

This chain uses TRBV2 with TRBJ1-1; D gene uncertain. The ends were cut back, 7 bases at V and 9 bases at J, with 12 bases in the middle. The germline V gene has CDR1 SNHLY and CDR2 FYNNEI. This CDR3 is built from 11 residues. Here the CDR3 reads CASTGRDKAFF. The CDR3 DNA is TGTGCCAGCACGGGGAGGGATAAAGCTTTCTTT.

Here the CDR3 reads CASSPFTGSYTF. The CDR3 DNA is TGTGCCAGCAGTCCTTTCACAGGGAGCTACACCTTC. The chain is built from TRBV6-5 and TRBJ1-2; tentative D call: TRBD1 (6 bases). Per the germline V gene, CDR1 is MNHEY and CDR2 is SVGAGI. V was clipped by 5 bases and J by 9 bases, with 13 bases between them. The CDR3 is 12 amino acids.

J is TRBJ2-3 and V is TRBV5-8, with 11 nucleotides matching TRBD2. Germline CDR1 reads SGHTS; CDR2 reads YDEGEE. The CDR3 runs 16 residues. The trim removed 0 bases at V and 0 bases at J, leaving 0 bases unmatched. CDR3 loop: CASSLGLAGSTDTQYF. CDR3 in DNA: TGTGCCAGCAGCTTGGGACTAGCGGGGAGCACAGATACGCAGTATTTT. Filled out from reference TRBV5-8 and TRBJ2-3, the complete variable domain reads EAGVTQSPTHLIKTRGQQATLRCSPISGHTSVYWYQQALGLGLQFLLWYDEGEERNRGNFPPRFSGRQFPNYSSELNVNALELEDSALYLCASSLGLAGSTDTQYFGPGTRLTVL.

V gene TRBV6-5 combines with J gene TRBJ1-2; tentatively, D is TRBD1 (5 bases). Per the germline V gene, CDR1 is MNHEY and CDR2 is SVGAGI. V shed 8 bases and J shed 7 bases, with 17 bases lying between them. CDR3 length: 13 residues. The CDR3: CASVPRGVLGYTF. The CDR3 coding sequence is TGTGCCAGCGTCCCTCGGGGGGTACTTGGCTACACCTTC.

V gene TRBV6-5 combines with J gene TRBJ1-2; 9 nucleotides agree with TRBD1. The germline CDR1 and CDR2 sequences are MNHEY and SVGAGI. The CDR3 runs to 15 residues. V gave up 2 bases and J gave up 8 bases; unmatched junction bases: 9. The CDR3 sequence: CASSYDGTGIGGYTF. In DNA form, the CDR3 reads TGTGCCAGCAGTTACGATGGGACAGGGATCGGCGGCTACACCTTC.

As concerns this clone: An end of the junction does not agree with germline; a read error may underlie this. The chain joins TRBV4-2 to TRBJ1-2; 10 bases align to TRBD1. The CDR3 is 14 amino acids. CDR1 is LGHNA and CDR2 is YNFKEQ in the germline V gene. The CDR3 nucleotides read TGTGCCAGCAGCCAAGAGGCTGGACAGGGGGATTATGCCTTC. Its protein is CASSQEAGQGDYAF.

The chain couples TRBV5-1 to TRBJ2-6; D is perhaps TRBD2 (5 bases). Trimming removed 2 bases from V and 0 bases from J, with 6 bases in between. CDR1 SGHRS and CDR2 YFSETQ come from the germline V gene. This CDR3 spans 15 amino acids. For the CDR3, the DNA is TGCGCCAGCAGCTTCGGGGACTCTGGGGCCAACGTCCTGACTTTC. This sequence encodes CASSFGDSGANVLTF.

The J gene is TRBJ1-5, the V gene TRBV7-2; D not resolved. Germline lookup yields CDR1 SGHTA and CDR2 FQGNSA. Trimming pared 6 bases from V and 2 bases from J, leaving 14 bases between. CDR3 length: 15 residues. The CDR3 loop is CASSPGRFGNQPQHF. CDR3 coding DNA: TGTGCCAGCAGTCCCGGGAGGTTTGGCAATCAGCCCCAGCATTTT.

The chain links TRBV5-1 to TRBJ2-3; TRBD2 matches at 7 bases. This CDR3 contains 17 residues. With V trimmed by 0 bases and J by 0 bases, 7 bases remained unmatched. Germline V gives CDR1 SGHRS, CDR2 YFSETQ. The CDR3 sequence is CASSLAVLAVSTDTQYF. The CDR3 DNA sequence: TGCGCCAGCAGCTTGGCCGTCCTAGCGGTTAGCACAGATACGCAGTATTTT.

The chain recombines TRBV11-2 with TRBJ2-1; 8 nucleotides agree with TRBD1. V trimming: 5 bases; J trimming: 8 bases; junction bases outside the gene matches: 8. The CDR3 spans 14 residues. Germline V gives CDR1 SGHAT, CDR2 FQNNGV. CDR3 in amino acids: CASSPGTGLDEQFF. The CDR3 bases are TGTGCCAGCAGCCCGGGGACAGGTTTGGATGAGCAGTTCTTC. Variable domain in full (rest from reference TRBV11-2 and TRBJ2-1): EAGVAQSPRYKIIEKRQSVAFWCNPISGHATLYWYQQILGQGPKLLIQFQNNGVVDDSQLPKDRFSAERLKGVDSTLKIQPAKLEDSAVYLCASSPGTGLDEQFFGPGTRLTVL.

The V gene is TRBV7-9, the J gene TRBJ1-2; D uncertain. CDR1 and CDR2 from the germline V gene are SEHNR and FQNEAQ (reference sequence). This CDR3 comprises 16 residues. Trimming pared 1 base from V and 0 bases from J, leaving 12 bases between. The CDR3 sequence: CASSLVHSRSNYGYTF. The CDR3 nucleotides are TGTGCCAGCAGCTTAGTCCACAGTCGCTCTAACTATGGCTACACCTTC.

The V gene is TRBV7-2, the J gene TRBJ1-2, with TRBD1 matching over 7 bases. V lost 7 bases and J lost 4; bases outside the gene matches: 9. Germline V gene data show CDR1 as SGHTA and CDR2 as FQGNSA. The CDR3 is made up of 14 amino acids. The CDR3 reads CASNQQGTLYGYTF. CDR3 bases: TGTGCCAGCAACCAACAGGGGACTCTCTATGGCTACACCTTC.

The chain is built from TRBV5-1 and TRBJ2-1; 10 nucleotides line up with TRBD2. The V and J ends lost 4 bases and 4 bases, in that order; junction bases with no gene match: 5. The CDR3 contains 15 residues. The germline CDR1 and CDR2 sequences are SGHRS and YFSETQ. This CDR3 reads CASSPAGGKYNEQFF. The CDR3 DNA follows: TGCGCCAGCAGCCCAGCGGGGGGGAAATACAATGAGCAGTTCTTC.

The chain's CDR3 is CASRRGQGDGDTQYF. CDR3 bases: TGTGCCAGCAGACGGGGACAGGGAGACGGAGATACGCAGTATTTT. The V call is TRBV5-6, the J call TRBJ2-3; 9 bases agree with TRBD1. The CDR3 runs 15 residues. V lost 5 bases to trimming and J lost 5 bases; unmatched junction nucleotides: 9. Germline CDR1 and CDR2: SGHDT and YYEEEE.

J is TRBJ1-2 and V is TRBV7-8; 8 bases align to TRBD1. Germline values: CDR1 SGHVS, CDR2 FQNEAQ. The V and J ends lost 5 bases and 4 bases, in that order; junction bases with no gene match: 3. The CDR3 runs 13 residues. CDR3 sequence reads: CASSPDRAYGYTF. In DNA, the CDR3 is TGTGCCAGCAGCCCGGACAGGGCCTATGGCTACACCTTC.

V gene TRBV4-3 combines with J gene TRBJ2-1, with 7 nucleotides matching TRBD1. The length of the CDR3 is 16 residues. Germline loops: CDR1 LGHNA, CDR2 YSLEER. V shed 4 bases, J shed 9 bases, and the junction held 15 bases outside the gene matches. DNA of the CDR3: TGCGCCAGCAGCCCTCTGTCAGCACAGGGGCAAACTGAGCAGTTCTTC. Amino acid sequence: CASSPLSAQGQTEQFF.

This clone was seen a few times. Other DNA variants within this sample encode the same CDR3. The J gene is TRBJ1-1, the V gene TRBV6-5, with 7 bases identical to TRBD1. CDR1 is MNHEY and CDR2 is SVGAGI in the germline V gene. With V trimmed by 2 bases and J by 2 bases, 2 bases remained unmatched. There are 14 residues in the CDR3. The CDR3, as DNA: TGTGCCAGCAGTTACAGGGGGCCCAACACTGAAGCTTTCTTT. Amino acid sequence: CASSYRGPNTEAFF.

This chain joins TRBV4-3 and TRBJ1-2; weak D call: TRBD1 (5 bases). This CDR3 is 16 amino acids long. The ends were cut back, 0 bases at V and 4 bases at J, with 15 bases in the middle. Germline V gives CDR1 LGHNA, CDR2 YSLEER. CDR3: CASSQDRGRWVYGYTF. The CDR3 nucleotides are TGCGCCAGCAGCCAAGATCGGGGGAGGTGGGTCTATGGCTACACCTTC.

The chain has TRBV7-8 and TRBJ1-4; D ambiguous. Germline loops: CDR1 SGHVS, CDR2 FQNEAQ. The CDR3 spans 14 residues. The V and J ends lost 1 base and 8 bases respectively, with 11 bases between them. The CDR3 spells CASSLDTATEKLFF. DNA of the CDR3: TGTGCCAGCAGCTTAGATACAGCAACGGAAAAACTGTTTTTT. The variable domain in full, with the rest retrieved from reference TRBV7-8 and TRBJ1-4, is GAGVSQSPRYKVAKRGQDVALRCDPISGHVSLFWYQQALGQGPEFLTYFQNEAQLDKSGLPSDRFFAERPEGSVSTLKIQRTQQEDSAVYLCASSLDTATEKLFFGSGTQLSVL.

The chain uses TRBV11-2 and TRBJ1-3; D unclear. The germline V gene has CDR1 SGHAT and CDR2 FQNNGV. This CDR3 comprises 14 residues. The V gene lost 0 bases and the J gene lost 9 bases, with 12 bases spanning the gap. The CDR3 reads CASSLDPGIATIYF. The CDR3 region has the DNA TGTGCCAGCAGCTTAGATCCAGGTATCGCCACCATATATTTT.

This clone was detected only a few times. This chain uses TRBV5-6 with TRBJ1-2; possibly TRBD1 for D (6 bases). In germline, CDR1 is SGHDT, CDR2 YYEEEE. The CDR3 consists of 12 residues. V was pared by 4 bases and J by 5 bases, with 9 bases between. The CDR3 sequence: CASSPGQYGYTF. CDR3 nucleotide sequence: TGTGCCAGCAGCCCCGGACAGTATGGCTACACCTTC. The entire variable domain, with the rest obtained from reference TRBV5-6 and TRBJ1-2, is as follows: DAGVTQSPTHLIKTRGQQVTLRCSPKSGHDTVSWYQQALGQGPQFIFQYYEEEERQRGNFPDRFSGHQFPNYSSELNVNALLLGDSALYLCASSPGQYGYTFGSGTRLTVV.

The chain recombines TRBV25-1 with TRBJ2-1; 7 nucleotides align to TRBD1. Germline assignment: CDR1 MGHDK and CDR2 SYGVNS. The CDR3 is 14 residues long. J gave up 9 bases and V 4 bases, and 9 bases lay outside the gene matches. The CDR3 coding sequence is TGTGCCAGCAGTGTCCGGGACAGAGTTGCTGAGCAGTTCTTC. This codes for CASSVRDRVAEQFF. Based on the CDR3 plus reference TRBV25-1 and TRBJ2-1, the full variable domain is EADIYQTPRYLVIGTGKKITLECSQTMGHDKMYWYQQDPGMELHLIHYSYGVNSTEKGDLSSESTVSRIRTEHFPLTLESARPSHTSQYLCASSVRDRVAEQFFGPGTRLTVL.

The chain has TRBV5-6 and TRBJ1-1; TRBD1 matches 9 bases. Germline assignment: CDR1 SGHDT and CDR2 YYEEEE. The junction had 5 bases not matched to a gene; V was cut back by 4 bases and J by 4 bases. This CDR3 has 14 amino acids. CDR3 protein: CASSIGQGFTEAFF. The CDR3 bases are TGTGCCAGCAGCATAGGACAGGGGTTCACTGAAGCTTTCTTT.

This clone was recorded a few times. The rearrangement links TRBV6-6 to TRBJ2-3; 10 bases match TRBD1. Germline loops: CDR1 MNHNY, CDR2 SVGAGI (reference sequence). J was trimmed by 5 bases and V by 4 bases; bases with no gene match: 6. CDR3 size: 15 residues. The CDR3 protein is CASSLTGGALDTQYF. The CDR3 region has the DNA TGTGCCAGCAGTTTGACAGGGGGCGCCCTAGATACGCAGTATTTT.

This sequence joins TRBV2 and TRBJ2-5; the match to TRBD2 covers 7 bases. J was trimmed by 4 bases and V by 6 bases; bases with no gene match: 8. This CDR3 contains 14 residues. Germline loops: CDR1 SNHLY, CDR2 FYNNEI. In nucleotides, the CDR3 is TGTGCCAGCAGCCCCAGGAGCGGGGCAGAGACCCAGTACTTC. This gives the protein CASSPRSGAETQYF.